These 5 T cell receptor beta chains originate from one sample sequenced in a study of breast tumors, draining lymph nodes, adjacent tissues. Breast cancer patients provided tissue from their axillary draining lymph nodes. MiXCR, run by TCRdb on the multiplex PCR reads, gives a single entry per CDR3 protein. This table holds roughly 80,000 distinct CDR3 sequences, under 25% found once. The specimen sequenced was axillary lymph node tissue. The receptors here all came from a female donor with breast cancer. Some clones in this sample may be carry-over from other donors' samples.

The rearrangement joins TRBV27 to TRBJ2-5; 10 bases fit TRBD2. CDR3 size: 15 residues. From germline, CDR1 is MNHEY and CDR2 SMNVEV (reference sequence). With 4 bases clipped from V and 4 bases from J, the junction kept 6 bases outside the gene matches. The CDR3 DNA reads TGTGCCAGCAGTTATAGCGGGAGGTCTGCAGAGACCCAGTACTTC. Its translation: CASSYSGRSAETQYF.

The chain combines TRBV7-3 with TRBJ1-3; perhaps TRBD1 as D (5 bases). The CDR3 runs 13 residues. V dropped 3 bases and J dropped 4 bases, with 7 bases sitting between them. Germline-derived CDR1 and CDR2 are SGHTA and FQGTGA. As DNA, the CDR3 is TGTGCCAGCAGCTTGGGGCCCGGAAACACCATATATTTT. Translation gives CASSLGPGNTIYF.

This clonotype was counted ten times or more. J is TRBJ2-7 and V is TRBV29-1; TRBD1 is a possible D gene (6 bases). CDR3 length: 15 residues. Looked up from germline, CDR1 is SQVTM and CDR2 is ANQGSEA. Deletions cut 7 bases from V and 3 bases from J, with 22 bases between. Here the CDR3 DNA reads TGCAGCGCATCCGACCCCAGGGGAGTTGGCTACGAGCAGTACTTC. It codes for CSASDPRGVGYEQYF.

In this sample, this clonotype turned up a few times. This may come from a read error, since a much larger clone is one base off. This chain joins TRBV5-5 and TRBJ2-3; possibly TRBD1 or TRBD2 for D (5 bases each). V lost 4 bases, J lost 2 bases, and 11 bases lay in between. CDR3 length: 14 residues. Germline assignment: CDR1 SGHKS and CDR2 YYEKEE (reference sequence). CDR3 in amino acids: CASSRGGYTDTQYF. CDR3 nucleotide sequence: TGTGCCAGCAGCCGGGGCGGCTACACAGATACGCAGTATTTT. Full variable domain (outside the CDR3, taken from reference TRBV5-5 and TRBJ2-3): DAGVTQSPTHLIKTRGQQVTLRCSPISGHKSVSWYQQVLGQGPQFIFQYYEKEERGRGNFPDRFSARQFPNYSSELNVNALLLGDSALYLCASSRGGYTDTQYFGPGTRLTVL.

J is TRBJ2-3 and V is TRBV5-4; the D gene is possibly TRBD2 (6 bases). V shed 7 bases and J shed 6 bases, with 18 bases lying between them. The CDR3 is 14 residues long. In germline, CDR1 is SGHNT, CDR2 YYREEE (reference sequence). The CDR3 region has the DNA TGTGCCAGCCGAAGTGGGGGAGCGGGCGATACGCAGTATTTT. It specifies CASRSGGAGDTQYF.